Here is one T cell receptor (beta chain) with its context. The antigen remains unidentified. There are 15 residues in the CDR3. V lost 6 bases, J lost 3 bases, and 18 bases lay in between. The germline V gene has CDR1 PRHDT and CDR2 FYEKMQ (reference sequence). PCR primers comprised 60 Vbeta and 13 Jbeta primers. Sequencing used immunoSEQ multiplex PCR; TCRdb keeps in-frame clones, though not all of them. This sample has 170,000 or so clones; around four fifths occur once, and the top ten carry 1.3% to 1.5%. These data are taken from a study of cytomegalovirus exposure and HLA in healthy donors. Study findings and constraints: TCR beta sequences reportedly predicted most subjects' HLA-A and HLA-B alleles accurately. As a later analysis revealed, the rate of TCR association differed by HLA locus, with DRB1 most and HLA-C fewest. Researchers reported that a few CMV-associated chains were confirmed in vitro as CMV antigen-specific.

The sequenced sample consisted of PBMCs. The V and J genes are TRBV13 and TRBJ2-7, with D possibly being TRBD2 (5 bases). The receptor comes from a woman aged 25 to 45 in good health and CMV-seronegative. CDR3 residues: CASRSLGKSGYEQYF. The CDR3, as DNA: TGTGCCAGCAGATCACTAGGGAAAAGTGGCTACGAGCAGTACTTC. Together with reference TRBV13 and TRBJ2-7, the CDR3 gives the full variable domain: AAGVIQSPRHLIKEKRETATLKCYPIPRHDTVYWYQQGPGQDPQFLISFYEKMQSDKGSIPDRFSAQQFSDYHSELNMSSLELGDSALYFCASRSLGKSGYEQYFGPGTRLTVT.